The rows below give T cell receptor beta chains drawn from one sample of a study of beta chain features in type 1 diabetes. Sequencing used immunoSEQ multiplex PCR; TCRdb keeps in-frame clones, though not all of them. The profile shows 250,000 to 350,000 clones, more than 13% of them singletons. Sequenced sample: naive CD4+ T cells from blood. These receptors all come from a man aged 25-45 years with type 1 diabetes. The CDR3 runs from the conserved cysteine through the conserved F or W.

v_call: TRBV5-1; cdr3_length: 15; cdr3_aa: CASSPQRTGFDEQYF
v_call: TRBV10-3; cdr3_length: 13; cdr3_aa: CAIQDGRVDEQYF
v_call: TRBV6-5; cdr3_length: 13; cdr3_aa: CASEERRNTEAFF
v_call: TRBV19; cdr3_length: 14; cdr3_aa: CASSISRTTYEQYF
v_call: TRBV6-5; cdr3_length: 16; cdr3_aa: CASSYSIQGTGDTQYF
v_call: TRBV7-2; cdr3_length: 11; cdr3_aa: CASSLNTEAFF
v_call: TRBV4-2; cdr3_length: 13; cdr3_aa: CASSPSGTYEQYF
v_call: TRBV30; cdr3_length: 12; cdr3_aa: CAWSEVGDREYF
v_call: TRBV5-4; cdr3_length: 14; cdr3_aa: CASSFSREADTQYF
v_call: TRBV6-5; cdr3_length: 14; cdr3_aa: CASTPGTGLYEQYF
v_call: TRBV5-4; cdr3_length: 15; cdr3_aa: CASSFFGAGGNGYTF
v_call: TRBV28; cdr3_length: 15; cdr3_aa: CASGPRTGGAYEQYF